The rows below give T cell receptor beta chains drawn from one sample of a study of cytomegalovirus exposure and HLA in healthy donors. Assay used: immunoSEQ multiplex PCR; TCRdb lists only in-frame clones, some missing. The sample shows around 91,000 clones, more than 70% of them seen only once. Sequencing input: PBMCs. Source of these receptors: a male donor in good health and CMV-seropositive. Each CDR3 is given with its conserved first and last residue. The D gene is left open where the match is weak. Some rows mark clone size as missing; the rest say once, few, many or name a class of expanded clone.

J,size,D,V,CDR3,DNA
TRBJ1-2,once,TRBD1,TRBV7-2,CASSGTGILYGYTF,TGTGCCAGCAGCGGGACAGGGATACTCTATGGCTACACCTTC
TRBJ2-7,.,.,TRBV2,CASSDLSYEQYF,TGTGCCAGCAGTGACCTTTCCTACGAGCAGTACTTC
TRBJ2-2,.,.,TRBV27,CASSLEGGELFF,TGTGCCAGCAGTTTGGAGGGCGGGGAGCTGTTTTTT
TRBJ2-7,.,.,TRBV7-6,CASSLAESYEQYF,TGTGCCAGCAGCTTGGCAGAATCTTACGAGCAGTACTTC
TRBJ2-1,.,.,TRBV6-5,CASSPTPLANNEQFF,TGTGCCAGCAGCCCGACCCCCCTAGCGAACAATGAGCAGTTCTTC
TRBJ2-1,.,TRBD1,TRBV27,CASSWGQGAGEQFF,TGTGCCAGCAGTTGGGGACAGGGGGCGGGTGAGCAGTTCTTC
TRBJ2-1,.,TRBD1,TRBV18,CASSLKGQHNEQFF,TGTGCCAGCTCACTTAAGGGACAGCACAATGAGCAGTTCTTC
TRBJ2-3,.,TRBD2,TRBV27,CASSLTSGSTDTQYF,TGTGCCAGCAGTCTAACTAGCGGGTCCACAGATACGCAGTATTTT
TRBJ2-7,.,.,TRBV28,CASSVGVGGTGILRYEQYF,TGTGCCAGCAGTGTTGGAGTAGGCGGCACAGGGATTCTAAGGTACGAGCAGTACTTC
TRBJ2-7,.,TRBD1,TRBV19,CASSMGTGSYEQYF,TGTGCCAGTAGTATGGGGACAGGGTCCTACGAGCAGTACTTC
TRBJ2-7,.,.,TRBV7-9,CASSPPGLSSYEQYF,TGTGCCAGCAGCCCACCAGGTTTGAGCTCCTACGAGCAGTACTTC
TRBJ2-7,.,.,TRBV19,CASSITGGYEQYF,TGTGCCAGTAGTATTACCGGGGGCTACGAGCAGTACTTC
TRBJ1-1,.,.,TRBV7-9,CASRTRAEAFF,TGTGCCAGCAGGACTAGGGCTGAAGCTTTCTTT
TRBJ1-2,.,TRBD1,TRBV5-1,CASSLGQGLYGYTF,TGCGCCAGCAGCTTGGGACAGGGTCTCTATGGCTACACCTTC
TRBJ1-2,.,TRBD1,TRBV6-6,CASSAGQGVRKGYTF,TGTGCCAGCAGTGCGGGACAGGGCGTTCGGAAAGGCTACACCTTC
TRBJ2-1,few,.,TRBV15,CATSAQESYNEQFF,TGTGCCACCAGCGCACAGGAATCCTACAATGAGCAGTTCTTC
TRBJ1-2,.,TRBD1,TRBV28,CASSLDRGLGYTF,TGTGCCAGCAGTTTGGACAGGGGGCTCGGCTACACCTTC
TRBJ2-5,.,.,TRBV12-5,CASGLVGAQYF,TGTGCTAGTGGTTTGGTAGGGGCCCAGTACTTC
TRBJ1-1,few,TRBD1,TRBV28,CASSLTGTVNTEAFF,TGTGCCAGCAGTTTAACCGGGACAGTGAACACTGAAGCTTTCTTT
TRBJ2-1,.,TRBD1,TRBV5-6,CASSSTGGMGGEQFF,TGTGCCAGCAGCTCTACAGGGGGCATGGGGGGTGAGCAGTTCTTC
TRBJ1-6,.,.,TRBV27,CASSHLTGQGNSPLHF,TGTGCCAGCAGTCACCTTACCGGTCAGGGGAATTCACCCCTCCACTTT
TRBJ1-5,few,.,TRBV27,CASSLGASQPQHF,TGTGCCAGCAGTTTAGGGGCCTCTCAGCCCCAGCATTTT
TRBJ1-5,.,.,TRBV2,CASNIQGYQPQHF,TGTGCCAGCAATATCCAGGGTTATCAGCCCCAGCATTTT
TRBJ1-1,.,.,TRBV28,CASRGAREAFF,TGTGCCAGCAGAGGGGCAAGGGAAGCTTTCTTT
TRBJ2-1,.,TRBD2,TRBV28,CASSPLAGGNEQFF,TGTGCCAGCAGTCCCCTAGCGGGAGGGAATGAGCAGTTCTTC
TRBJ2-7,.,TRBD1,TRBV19,CASSMITGTGGYEQYF,TGTGCCAGTAGTATGATAACCGGGACAGGGGGATACGAGCAGTACTTC
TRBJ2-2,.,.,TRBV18,CASSPAQGNTGELFF,TGTGCCAGCTCACCGGCACAGGGGAACACCGGGGAGCTGTTTTTT
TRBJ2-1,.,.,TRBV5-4,CASSLDSSYNEQFF,TGTGCCAGCAGCTTGGACAGCTCCTACAATGAGCAGTTCTTC
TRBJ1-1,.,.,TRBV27,CASRQDYRVEAFF,TGTGCCAGCAGACAGGATTACAGGGTTGAAGCTTTCTTT
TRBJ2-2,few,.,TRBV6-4,CATRPDGQGDTGELFF,TGTGCCACCCGACCGGACGGCCAGGGTGACACCGGGGAGCTGTTTTTT
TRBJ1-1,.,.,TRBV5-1,CASTPSGTKMDTEAFF,TGCGCCAGCACCCCGTCGGGGACAAAGATGGACACTGAAGCTTTCTTT